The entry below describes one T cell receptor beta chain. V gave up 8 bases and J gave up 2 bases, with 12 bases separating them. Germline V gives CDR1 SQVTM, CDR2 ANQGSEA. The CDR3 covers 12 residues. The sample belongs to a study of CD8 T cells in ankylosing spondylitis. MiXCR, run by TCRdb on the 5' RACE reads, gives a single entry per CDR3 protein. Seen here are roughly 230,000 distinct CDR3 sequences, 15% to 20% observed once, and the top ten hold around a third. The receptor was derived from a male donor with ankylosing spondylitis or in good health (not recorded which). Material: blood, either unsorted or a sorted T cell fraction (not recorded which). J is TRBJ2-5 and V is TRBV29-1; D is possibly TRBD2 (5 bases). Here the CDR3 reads CSISGKQETQYF. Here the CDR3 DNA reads TGCAGCATCTCCGGGAAACAAGAGACCCAGTACTTC.